One sample yielded the 10 T cell receptor beta chains listed below, sequenced in a study of cytomegalovirus exposure and HLA in healthy donors. PCR amplification relied on 60 Vbeta primers (plus 13 Jbeta primers). Clones were read by immunoSEQ multiplex PCR, and TCRdb kept only the in-frame ones, dropping some. The table includes tens of thousands of clones, roughly 80% detected once. The sequenced material came from PBMCs. These receptor sequences come from a woman in her thirties or forties in good health and CMV-seropositive.

CDR3 sequence reads: CASTPPGNTEAFF. The CDR3 DNA follows: TGTGCCAGCACTCCCCCGGGGAACACTGAAGCTTTCTTT. V and J are TRBV6-1 and TRBJ1-1, with no clear D. The CDR3 has 13 amino acids. CDR1 MNHNS and CDR2 SASEGT come from the germline V gene. The V end lost 7 bases, the J end lost 1 base, and 10 bases lay between the germline ends.

The V and J genes are TRBV5-8 and TRBJ1-2; possibly TRBD1 for D (5 bases). V gave up 0 bases and J gave up 4 bases, with 13 bases separating them. CDR1 and CDR2 (germline): SGHTS, YDEGEE. The CDR3 is 15 residues long. CDR3 nucleotides: TGTGCCAGCAGCTTGGCCGCAGGAGGGACCTATGGCTACACCTTC. Translated: CASSLAAGGTYGYTF.

For the CDR3, the DNA is TGTGCCAGCGCCGCGGGGGGGCCGACAGATACGCAGTATTTT. It yields the protein CASAAGGPTDTQYF. The chain employs TRBV18 and TRBJ2-3, with 9 bases fitting TRBD2. Germline assignment: CDR1 KGHSH and CDR2 LQKENI. Trimming removed 8 bases from V and 3 bases from J; junction bases left unmatched: 6. The CDR3 totals 14 residues.

The chain couples TRBV9 to TRBJ2-3, with TRBD2 matching 9 bases. V dropped 6 bases and J dropped 5; count of bases not matched to a gene: 10. This CDR3 has 15 amino acids. Per germline, CDR1 SGDLS and CDR2 YYNGEE. The CDR3 here is CASTLGGGAVDTQYF. CDR3 coding DNA: TGTGCCAGCACCCTTGGCGGGGGGGCCGTAGATACGCAGTATTTT.

CDR3 nucleotides: TGCAGCGTTGAAGATCGTAAGGGGACAGCTAACACCGGGGAGCTGTTTTTT. It translates to CSVEDRKGTANTGELFF. The chain recombines TRBV29-1 with TRBJ2-2, with 7 bases matching TRBD1. CDR1 SQVTM and CDR2 ANQGSEA come from the germline V gene. V trimming: 0 bases; J trimming: 2 bases; junction bases outside the gene matches: 9. The CDR3 has 17 amino acids.

The J gene is TRBJ2-1, the V gene TRBV4-2; 11 bases are a match to TRBD2. V lost 2 bases, J lost 3 bases, and 0 bases stayed unmatched. There are 15 residues in the CDR3. Germline CDR1 LGHNA, CDR2 YNFKEQ. Here the CDR3 reads CASSQTSGGYNEQFF. CDR3 DNA sequence: TGTGCCAGCAGCCAAACTAGCGGGGGCTACAATGAGCAGTTCTTC.

The V gene is TRBV25-1, the J gene TRBJ1-1; no clear D gene. Germline lookup yields CDR1 MGHDK and CDR2 SYGVNS. The CDR3 has 14 residues. Between the trimmed V and J ends, which lost 8 bases and 7 bases, there was a span of 20 bases. The CDR3 loop reads CASGNPDSSGEAFF. CDR3 in DNA: TGTGCCAGCGGAAACCCGGACTCATCGGGTGAAGCTTTCTTT.

This clone has just one count. V gene TRBV10-3 combines with J gene TRBJ2-7; 7 bases map to TRBD2. CDR1 is ENHRY and CDR2 is SYGVKD in the germline V gene. Unmatched junction bases numbered 5, after V lost 3 bases and J lost 0 bases. The CDR3 totals 15 residues. The DNA of the CDR3 is TGTGCCATCAGTGATGGGGGGGATCACTCCTACGAGCAGTACTTC. It yields the protein CAISDGGDHSYEQYF.

The rearrangement joins TRBV7-8 to TRBJ1-5, with D perhaps TRBD1 (5 bases). The V gene's germline CDR1 is SGHVS and CDR2 FQNEAQ. Trimming removed 5 bases at V and 0 bases at J, with 14 bases between. CDR3 length: 16 residues. The CDR3 loop reads CASSPRGEGSNQPQHF. The CDR3 DNA reads as TGTGCCAGCAGCCCCCGGGGGGAAGGTAGCAATCAGCCCCAGCATTTT.

This chain links TRBV5-1 with TRBJ2-7, with unresolved D. This CDR3 is 12 amino acids long. With 1 base removed from V and 4 bases from J, the gap between germline ends came to 6 bases. CDR1 SGHRS and CDR2 YFSETQ come from the germline V gene. The CDR3 is CASSLTIYEQYF. CDR3 DNA: TGCGCCAGCAGCTTGACAATATACGAGCAGTACTTC.